This TCR beta chain was observed in a study of blood T cell repertoires in COVID-19. Method: immunoSEQ multiplex PCR; TCRdb's copy keeps in-frame clones and lacks some. The table records roughly 300,000 clones, 88% of them present only once. Germline assignment: CDR1 SGHTS and CDR2 YDEGEE. With V trimmed by 5 bases and J by 1 base, 8 bases remained unmatched. The CDR3 contains 16 residues. This chain links TRBV5-8 with TRBJ1-3; 8 nucleotides match TRBD1. Source material: peripheral blood. The clonotype was recovered from a man between 18 and 29 years old with active or convalescent COVID-19. CDR3 region: CASRRTGLWSGNTIYF. CDR3 nucleotide sequence: TGTGCCAGCAGACGGACAGGGTTATGGTCTGGAAACACCATATATTTT.